The present T cell receptor (beta chain) was sequenced within a study of a mutant IDH1 vaccine in newly diagnosed glioma. Study information: There were about 60% males and roughly 38% females among treated patients, whose mean age was 40.4 years. Patients previously underwent radiotherapy, temozolomide, or both, and most underwent both.

This clone was counted once. The antigen is unknown. Time point denoted: baseline, week 1 (first vaccination visit). Treatment given: pre-vaccination baseline after standard-of-care therapy. Whole-study findings and limits: The vaccine induced immune responses, and these occurred in around 94% of patients.

Clones were sequenced by immunoSEQ multiplex PCR, and TCRdb holds only the in-frame ones, with some missing. The sample carries about 25,000 clones, approximately 93% recorded once. Trimming took 0 bases from V and 1 from J, leaving 12 bases between them. The germline V gene has CDR1 SGDLS and CDR2 YYNGEE. CDR3 length equals 16 residues. Sequences were derived from PBMCs, sampled from a glioma patient treated with radiotherapy, temozolomide or both. The chain combines TRBV9 with TRBJ2-3; perhaps TRBD1 as D (5 bases). This receptor was identified in a middle-aged man with glioma. The CDR3 nucleotides read TGTGCCAGCAGCGTAGCAACGGCGACAGGCACAGATACGCAGTATTTT. Translation gives CASSVATATGTDTQYF.